The 26 T cell receptor beta chains listed next were all sequenced from one sample in a study of graft-versus-host responses after intestinal transplantation. Assay used: immunoSEQ multiplex PCR; TCRdb lists only in-frame clones, some missing. This table holds 15,000 to 25,000 clones, approximately 70% found once. Once graft tissue had been processed, intraepithelial and lamina propria lymphocytes were released. The input for sequencing was ileum tissue, taken around 20 days after intestinal transplant. The origin of the receptors is a human patient who received an intestinal transplant, so some T cells may come from the graft donor.

This chain uses TRBV5-4 with TRBJ2-7, with 10 nucleotides matching TRBD2. Germline V lookup: CDR1 SGHNT, CDR2 YYREEE (reference sequence). Unmatched junction bases numbered 5, after V lost 5 bases and J lost 0 bases. This CDR3 has 15 amino acids. DNA for the CDR3: TGTGCCAGCAGTTGGACTAGCGGAAGCTCCTACGAGCAGTACTTC. It yields the protein CASSWTSGSSYEQYF.

In its sample, this clone was seen a few times. The chain recombines TRBV29-1 with TRBJ2-1; 9 nucleotides agree with TRBD2. V lost 0 bases, J lost 6 bases, and 12 bases stayed unmatched. Per the germline V gene, CDR1 is SQVTM and CDR2 is ANQGSEA. The CDR3 runs 17 residues. For the CDR3, the DNA is TGCAGCGTTGAAGATCAGTGGGCGGGAGGGGATTTCAATGAGCAGTTCTTC. Its translation is CSVEDQWAGGDFNEQFF.

This clone was seen a handful of times. This sequence joins TRBV7-8 and TRBJ1-3; unclear D gene. Trimming removed 1 base at V and 4 bases at J, with 8 bases between. The CDR3 is 14 residues long. CDR1 SGHVS and CDR2 FQNEAQ come from the germline V gene. CDR3 DNA: TGTGCCAGCAGCTTAGAATTTTCAGGAAACACCATATATTTT. Its protein is CASSLEFSGNTIYF. Full variable domain (rest looked up from reference TRBV7-8 and TRBJ1-3): GAGVSQSPRYKVAKRGQDVALRCDPISGHVSLFWYQQALGQGPEFLTYFQNEAQLDKSGLPSDRFFAERPEGSVSTLKIQRTQQEDSAVYLCASSLEFSGNTIYFGEGSWLTVV.

The chain combines TRBV2 with TRBJ2-7, with D unresolved. V was shortened by 11 bases and J by 3 bases, with 20 bases between the two germline ends. This CDR3 is 14 amino acids long. In germline, CDR1 is SNHLY, CDR2 FYNNEI. For the CDR3, the DNA is TGTGCCTCCATCCTCGGTCTAGTTTTCTACGAGCAGTACTTC. Translation: CASILGLVFYEQYF.

The V and J genes are TRBV30 and TRBJ1-1; TRBD1 might be the D (5 bases). V lost 3 bases to trimming and J lost 6 bases, with 11 bases between them. The germline CDR1 and CDR2 sequences are GTSNPN and SVGIG (reference sequence). CDR3 length: 12 residues. The CDR3 loop reads CAWSQGEAEAFF. CDR3 DNA sequence: TGTGCCTGGAGCCAGGGCGAGGCTGAAGCTTTCTTT.

V usage is TRBV2 and J usage is TRBJ1-6; 7 bases are a match to TRBD1. V was clipped by 6 bases and J by 11 bases; unmatched bases: 7. CDR3 length: 13 amino acids. Germline CDR1 is SNHLY and CDR2 is FYNNEI. The CDR3 loop is CASSSDRATPLHF. The CDR3 DNA follows: TGTGCCAGCAGCTCCGACAGGGCGACACCCCTCCACTTT.

CDR3 DNA: TGTGCCATCAAAAAGGCAGGCCCCTACGAGCAGTACTTC. The encoded protein is CAIKKAGPYEQYF. This chain links TRBV10-3 with TRBJ2-7; D is ambiguous. CDR1 is ENHRY, CDR2 SYGVKD, per germline. The CDR3 is made up of 13 amino acids. Trimming removed 7 bases from V and 2 bases from J, with 12 bases in between.

This clone has just a few counts. This chain joins TRBV21-1 and TRBJ1-2; the D segment call TRBD1 is taken from the table without a DNA check. TRBV21-1 is classified as a pseudogene. The CDR3 extends over 13 amino acids. The CDR3 DNA sequence: TGTGCCAGCAGCGACCGGGACAAATATGGCTACACCTTC. It codes for CASSDRDKYGYTF.

The chain has TRBV11-3 and TRBJ1-1; TRBD1 might be the D (5 bases). This CDR3 is 14 amino acids long. From germline, CDR1 is SGHNT and CDR2 YENEEA. The V end lost 0 bases, the J end lost 5 bases, and 10 bases lay between the germline ends. The CDR3 spells CASSLEQGRTEAFF. CDR3 DNA sequence: TGTGCCAGCAGCTTAGAGCAGGGTCGAACTGAAGCTTTCTTT.

V gene TRBV9 combines with J gene TRBJ1-1; TRBD1 might be the D (6 bases). CDR1 is SGDLS, CDR2 YYNGEE, per germline. The CDR3 contains 15 residues. The germline V and J ends were trimmed by 0 bases and 5 bases, with 14 bases remaining between them. The CDR3 DNA reads TGTGCCAGCAGCGTAGAGCAGGGGTCGGGGACTGAAGCTTTCTTT. As protein: CASSVEQGSGTEAFF. Together with reference TRBV9 and TRBJ1-1, the CDR3 gives the full variable domain: DSGVTQTPKHLITATGQRVTLRCSPRSGDLSVYWYQQSLDQGLQFLIQYYNGEERAKGNILERFSAQQFPDLHSELNLSSLELGDSALYFCASSVEQGSGTEAFFGQGTRLTVV.

The table lists this clone with a count of one. This chain connects TRBV30 to TRBJ2-7; 13 bases agree with TRBD2. The junction had 8 bases not matched to a gene; V was cut back by 1 base and J by 5 bases. Germline CDR1 GTSNPN, CDR2 SVGIG (reference sequence). CDR3 length equals 16 residues. The CDR3 sequence: CAWSGLAGGPLDEQYF. DNA of the CDR3: TGTGCCTGGAGTGGACTAGCGGGAGGACCTCTCGACGAGCAGTACTTC.

This chain connects TRBV19 to TRBJ2-7; D remains ambiguous. This CDR3 region has 14 residues. V gave up 5 bases and J gave up 1 base, with 12 bases separating them. From germline, CDR1 is LNHDA and CDR2 SQIVND (reference sequence). The CDR3 spells CASSWQRGSYEQYF. CDR3 bases: TGTGCCAGTAGTTGGCAGCGCGGATCCTACGAGCAGTACTTC.

The rearrangement joins TRBV4-2 to TRBJ2-3; D possibly corresponds to TRBD2 (7 bases). This CDR3 is built from 18 residues. Trimming stripped 0 bases from V and 1 base from J, with 17 bases between. In germline, CDR1 is LGHNA, CDR2 YNFKEQ. DNA of the CDR3: TGTGCCAGCAGCCAAGACATTTTGGGGGGGCTGGGCACAGATACGCAGTATTTT. Translating gives CASSQDILGGLGTDTQYF.

The V and J genes are TRBV7-3 and TRBJ2-7; the match to TRBD1 covers 8 bases. The V gene's germline CDR1 is SGHTA and CDR2 FQGTGA. There are 13 residues in the CDR3. V trimming: 5 bases; J trimming: 7 bases; junction bases outside the gene matches: 7. CDR3 amino acids: CASSGRQGKEQYF. DNA of the CDR3: TGTGCCAGCAGCGGAAGACAGGGGAAGGAGCAGTACTTC.

V gene TRBV4-1 combines with J gene TRBJ2-7; maybe TRBD2 (6 bases). The CDR3 sequence is 13 residues long. From germline, CDR1 is MGHRA and CDR2 YSYEKL. The V end was cut by 0 bases, the J end by 5 bases, with 8 bases between. The CDR3 loop is CASSQDPGDEQYF. The CDR3, as DNA: TGCGCCAGCAGCCAAGATCCGGGGGACGAGCAGTACTTC.

The gene calls are TRBV4-2 and TRBJ2-4; TRBD2 matches 9 bases. CDR3 size: 15 residues. The germline V gene encodes CDR1 LGHNA and CDR2 YNFKEQ. Trimming at V came to 0 bases and at J to 7 bases, leaving 4 bases not matched to a gene. CDR3 DNA: TGTGCCAGCAGCCAAGAAGTAGCGGGAGTGAACATTCAGTACTTC. It is translated as CASSQEVAGVNIQYF.

The genes are TRBV19 and TRBJ2-1; TRBD2 agrees at 13 bases. J was trimmed by 4 bases and V by 10 bases; bases with no gene match: 7. Germline V gene sequence: CDR1 LNHDA, CDR2 SQIVND (reference sequence). The CDR3 loop spans 15 amino acids. In nucleotides, the CDR3 is TGTGCCACTAAACTAGCGGGAGGGGGATACAATGAGCAGTTCTTC. It encodes CATKLAGGGYNEQFF.

The chain carries TRBV4-2 and TRBJ1-2, with TRBD1 matching over 10 bases. Trimming removed 5 bases from V and 4 bases from J; junction bases left unmatched: 4. Germline V gives CDR1 LGHNA, CDR2 YNFKEQ. The CDR3 is 14 residues long. CDR3: CASSAGQGTYGYTF. The CDR3 DNA reads as TGTGCCAGCAGCGCGGGACAGGGGACCTATGGCTACACCTTC.

V and J are TRBV4-1 and TRBJ1-3, with a possible D match to TRBD1 (5 bases). The CDR3 is made up of 13 amino acids. From germline, CDR1 is MGHRA and CDR2 YSYEKL. Trimming cost V 4 bases and J 4 bases, with 8 bases left between them. CDR3 bases: TGCGCCAGCAGCCTCCAGGGAGGAAACACCATATATTTT. It yields the protein CASSLQGGNTIYF.

The chain carries TRBV11-2 and TRBJ1-1, with D maybe TRBD1 (5 bases). The germline CDR1 and CDR2 sequences are SGHAT and FQNNGV. V was shortened by 6 bases and J by 0 bases, with 14 bases between the two germline ends. There are 15 residues in the CDR3. In DNA form, the CDR3 reads TGTGCCAGCAGGTCTGGGGCGGGGCTGAACACTGAAGCTTTCTTT. Protein product: CASRSGAGLNTEAFF.

The chain recombines TRBV4-3 with TRBJ1-2; no clear D gene. This CDR3 comprises 17 residues. The germline gives CDR1 LGHNA, CDR2 YSLEER. V shed 0 bases and J shed 3 bases, with 17 bases lying between them. The CDR3 sequence is CASSQEWRNVPYYGYTF. As DNA, the CDR3 is TGCGCCAGCAGCCAAGAGTGGCGGAACGTTCCCTACTATGGCTACACCTTC.

The chain carries TRBV10-2 and TRBJ2-1, with 8 positions matching TRBD2. V gave up 8 bases and J gave up 4 bases; unmatched junction bases: 10. The CDR3 contains 15 residues. In germline, CDR1 is WSHSY, CDR2 SAAADI. Written as DNA, the CDR3 is TGCGCCAGCTTACCCACTAGCGGAGCATACAATGAGCAGTTCTTC. It is translated as CASLPTSGAYNEQFF.

The chain employs TRBV9 and TRBJ1-1; 9 nucleotides line up with TRBD1. With 3 bases clipped from V and 6 bases from J, the junction kept 12 bases outside the gene matches. Germline V lookup: CDR1 SGDLS, CDR2 YYNGEE. This CDR3 comprises 16 residues. The CDR3 spells CASSDPSTGGAAEAFF. The CDR3 DNA reads as TGTGCCAGCAGCGACCCTTCAACAGGGGGCGCGGCTGAAGCTTTCTTT. Full variable domain (outside the CDR3, taken from reference TRBV9 and TRBJ1-1): DSGVTQTPKHLITATGQRVTLRCSPRSGDLSVYWYQQSLDQGLQFLIQYYNGEERAKGNILERFSAQQFPDLHSELNLSSLELGDSALYFCASSDPSTGGAAEAFFGQGTRLTVV.

The genes are TRBV4-1 and TRBJ2-7; 8 positions agree with TRBD1. Germline lookup yields CDR1 MGHRA and CDR2 YSYEKL. Unmatched junction bases numbered 10, after V lost 4 bases and J lost 2 bases. This CDR3 region has 16 residues. The CDR3 nucleotides are TGCGCCAGCAGCCGGAAGACCGGGACAGGCCCCTACGAGCAGTACTTC. Amino acids: CASSRKTGTGPYEQYF.

This clone was counted a few times. As DNA, the CDR3 is TGTGCCAGCAGCTTAACCCCTGACAGGGAAGAGACCCAGTACTTC. Translating it yields CASSLTPDREETQYF. V gene TRBV7-3 combines with J gene TRBJ2-5, with TRBD1 matching 7 bases. Germline V gene data show CDR1 as SGHTA and CDR2 as FQGTGA. Trimming at V came to 0 bases and at J to 3 bases, leaving 4 bases not matched to a gene. This CDR3 has 15 residues.

The rearrangement links TRBV7-8 to TRBJ2-7; TRBD1 matches 8 bases. CDR3 length: 14 residues. Germline values: CDR1 SGHVS, CDR2 FQNEAQ. J gave up 6 bases and V 1 base, and 5 bases lay outside the gene matches. CDR3 nucleotides: TGTGCCAGCAGCTTAGGGACAGGGCTCCTCGAGCAGTACTTC. The encoded protein is CASSLGTGLLEQYF.